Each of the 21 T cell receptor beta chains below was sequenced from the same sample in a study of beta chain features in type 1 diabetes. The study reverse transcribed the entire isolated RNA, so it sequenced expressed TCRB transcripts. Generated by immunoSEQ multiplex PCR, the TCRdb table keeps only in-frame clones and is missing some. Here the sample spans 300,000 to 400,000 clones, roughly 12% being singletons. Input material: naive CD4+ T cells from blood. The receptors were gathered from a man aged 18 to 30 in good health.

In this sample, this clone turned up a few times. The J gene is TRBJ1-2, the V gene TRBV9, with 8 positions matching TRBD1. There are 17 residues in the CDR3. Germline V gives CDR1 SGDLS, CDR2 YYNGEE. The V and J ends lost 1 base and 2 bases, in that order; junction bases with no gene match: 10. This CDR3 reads CASSVSGQGTGNYGYTF. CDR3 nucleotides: TGTGCCAGCAGCGTATCCGGACAGGGCACCGGAAACTATGGCTACACCTTC.

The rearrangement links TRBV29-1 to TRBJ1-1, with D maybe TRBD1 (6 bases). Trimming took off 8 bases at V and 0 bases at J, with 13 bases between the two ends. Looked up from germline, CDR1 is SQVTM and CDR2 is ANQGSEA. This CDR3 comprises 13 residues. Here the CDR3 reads CSTSGQMNTEAFF. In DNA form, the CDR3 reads TGCAGCACATCCGGACAGATGAACACTGAAGCTTTCTTT.

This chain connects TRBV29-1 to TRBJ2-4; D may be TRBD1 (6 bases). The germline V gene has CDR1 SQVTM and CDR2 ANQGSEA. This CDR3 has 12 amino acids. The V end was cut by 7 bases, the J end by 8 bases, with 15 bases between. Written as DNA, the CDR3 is TGCAGCGCATTACAGGGTTCGGACATTCAGTACTTC. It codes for CSALQGSDIQYF.

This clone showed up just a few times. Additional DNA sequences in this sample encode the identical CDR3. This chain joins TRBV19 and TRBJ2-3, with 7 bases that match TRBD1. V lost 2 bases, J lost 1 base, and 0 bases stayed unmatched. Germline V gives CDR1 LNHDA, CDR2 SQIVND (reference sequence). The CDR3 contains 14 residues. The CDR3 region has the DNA TGTGCCAGTAGTATACAGGGGGGCACAGATACGCAGTATTTT. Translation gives CASSIQGGTDTQYF.

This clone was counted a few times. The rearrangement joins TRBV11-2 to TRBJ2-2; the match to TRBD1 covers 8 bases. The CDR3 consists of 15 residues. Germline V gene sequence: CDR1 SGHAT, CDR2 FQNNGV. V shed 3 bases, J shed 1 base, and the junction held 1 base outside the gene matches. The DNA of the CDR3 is TGTGCCAGCAGCTTCGGGACAGGGAACACCGGGGAGCTGTTTTTT. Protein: CASSFGTGNTGELFF.

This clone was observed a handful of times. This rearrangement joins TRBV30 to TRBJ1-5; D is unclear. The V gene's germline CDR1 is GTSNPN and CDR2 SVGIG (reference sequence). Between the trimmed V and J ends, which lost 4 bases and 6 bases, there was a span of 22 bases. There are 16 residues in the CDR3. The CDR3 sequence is CAWTIGTLIGGQPQHF. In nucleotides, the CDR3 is TGTGCCTGGACCATCGGAACACTCATCGGAGGTCAGCCCCAGCATTTT.

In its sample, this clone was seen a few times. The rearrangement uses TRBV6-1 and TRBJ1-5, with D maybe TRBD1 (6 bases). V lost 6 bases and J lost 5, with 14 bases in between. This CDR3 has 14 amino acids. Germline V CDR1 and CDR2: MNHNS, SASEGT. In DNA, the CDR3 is TGTGCCAGCAGAAATACAGGGATGGATCAGCCCCAGCATTTT. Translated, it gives CASRNTGMDQPQHF.

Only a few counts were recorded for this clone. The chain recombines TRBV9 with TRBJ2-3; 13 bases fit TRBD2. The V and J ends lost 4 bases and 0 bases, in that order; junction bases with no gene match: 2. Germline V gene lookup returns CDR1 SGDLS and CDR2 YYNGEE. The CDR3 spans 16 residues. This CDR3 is CASSMGLAGSTDTQYF. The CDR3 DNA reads TGTGCCAGCAGCATGGGACTAGCGGGGAGCACAGATACGCAGTATTTT.

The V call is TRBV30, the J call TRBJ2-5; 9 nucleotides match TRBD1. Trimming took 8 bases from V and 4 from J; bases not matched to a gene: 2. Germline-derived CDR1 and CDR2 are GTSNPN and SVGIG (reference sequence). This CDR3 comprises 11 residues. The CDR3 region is CAGTGRETQYF. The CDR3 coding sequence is TGTGCCGGGACAGGGCGAGAGACCCAGTACTTC.

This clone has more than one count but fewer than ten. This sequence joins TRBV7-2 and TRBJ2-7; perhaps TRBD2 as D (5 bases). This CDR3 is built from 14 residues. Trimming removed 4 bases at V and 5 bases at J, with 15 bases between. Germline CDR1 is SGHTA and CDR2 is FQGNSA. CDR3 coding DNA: TGTGCCAGCAGCTCCATCCCGGACTTCAACGAGCAGTACTTC. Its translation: CASSSIPDFNEQYF.

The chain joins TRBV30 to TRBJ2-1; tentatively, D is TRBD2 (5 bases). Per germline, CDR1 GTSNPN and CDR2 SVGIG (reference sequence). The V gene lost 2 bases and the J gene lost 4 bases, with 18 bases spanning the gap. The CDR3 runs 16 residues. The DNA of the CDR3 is TGTGCCTGGAGTCACGGGGTGCAACTTATGTACAATGAGCAGTTCTTC. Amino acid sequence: CAWSHGVQLMYNEQFF. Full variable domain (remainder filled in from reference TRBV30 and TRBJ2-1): SQTIHQWPATLVQPVGSPLSLECTVEGTSNPNLYWYRQAAGRGLQLLFYSVGIGQISSEVPQNLSASRPQDRQFILSSKKLLLSDSGFYLCAWSHGVQLMYNEQFFGPGTRLTVL.

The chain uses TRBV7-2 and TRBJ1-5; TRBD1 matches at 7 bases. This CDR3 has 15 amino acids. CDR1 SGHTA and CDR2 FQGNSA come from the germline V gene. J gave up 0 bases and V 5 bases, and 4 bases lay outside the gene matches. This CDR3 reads CASSPRDSSNQPQHF. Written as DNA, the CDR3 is TGTGCCAGCAGCCCACGGGACAGTAGCAATCAGCCCCAGCATTTT.

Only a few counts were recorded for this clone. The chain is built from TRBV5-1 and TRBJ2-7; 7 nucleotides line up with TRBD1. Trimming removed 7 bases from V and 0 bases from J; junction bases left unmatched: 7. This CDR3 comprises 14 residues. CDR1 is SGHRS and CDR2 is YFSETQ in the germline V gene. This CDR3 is CASGLGTASYEQYF. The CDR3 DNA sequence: TGCGCCAGCGGTCTCGGGACAGCCTCCTACGAGCAGTACTTC.

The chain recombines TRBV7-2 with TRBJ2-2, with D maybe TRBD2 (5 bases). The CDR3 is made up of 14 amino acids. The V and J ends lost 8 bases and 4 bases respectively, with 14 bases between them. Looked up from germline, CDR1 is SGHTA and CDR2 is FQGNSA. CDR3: CASSHSGGTGELFF. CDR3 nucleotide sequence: TGTGCCAGCTCCCATTCTGGAGGCACCGGGGAGCTGTTTTTT.

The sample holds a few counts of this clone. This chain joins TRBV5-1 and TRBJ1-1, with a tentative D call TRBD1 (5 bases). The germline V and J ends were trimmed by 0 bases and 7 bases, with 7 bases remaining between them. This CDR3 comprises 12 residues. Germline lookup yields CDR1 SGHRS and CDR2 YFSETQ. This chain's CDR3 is CASSLAGIEAFF. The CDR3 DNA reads TGCGCCAGCAGCTTGGCAGGGATTGAAGCTTTCTTT.

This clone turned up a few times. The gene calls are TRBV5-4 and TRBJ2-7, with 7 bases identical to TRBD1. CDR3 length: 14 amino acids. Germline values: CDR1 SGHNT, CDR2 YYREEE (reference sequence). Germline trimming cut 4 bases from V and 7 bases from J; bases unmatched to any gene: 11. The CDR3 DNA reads TGTGCCAGCAGCCAGAAGACAGGGCCCTGGGAGCAGTACTTC. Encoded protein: CASSQKTGPWEQYF. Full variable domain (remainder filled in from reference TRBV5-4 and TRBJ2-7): ETGVTQSPTHLIKTRGQQVTLRCSSQSGHNTVSWYQQALGQGPQFIFQYYREEENGRGNFPPRFSGLQFPNYSSELNVNALELDDSALYLCASSQKTGPWEQYFGPGTRLTVT.

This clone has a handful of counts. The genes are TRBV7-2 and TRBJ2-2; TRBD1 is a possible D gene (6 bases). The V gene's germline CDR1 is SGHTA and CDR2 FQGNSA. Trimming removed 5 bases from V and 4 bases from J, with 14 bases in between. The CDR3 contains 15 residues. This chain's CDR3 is CASSTPTGPTGELFF. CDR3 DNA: TGTGCCAGCAGCACTCCCACAGGGCCCACCGGGGAGCTGTTTTTT.

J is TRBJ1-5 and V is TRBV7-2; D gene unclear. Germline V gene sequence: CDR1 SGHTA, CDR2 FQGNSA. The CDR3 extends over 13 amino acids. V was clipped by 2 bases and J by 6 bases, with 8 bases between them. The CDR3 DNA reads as TGTGCCAGCAGCTTACAGGTCCGTCAGCCCCAGCATTTT. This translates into CASSLQVRQPQHF.

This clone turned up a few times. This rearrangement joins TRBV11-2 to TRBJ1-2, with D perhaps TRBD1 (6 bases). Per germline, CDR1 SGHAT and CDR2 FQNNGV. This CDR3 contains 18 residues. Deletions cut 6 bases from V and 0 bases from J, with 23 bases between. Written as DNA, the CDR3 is TGTGCCAGCAGACCAGGGCGGGGGCGAAGGTCTCCTAACTATGGCTACACCTTC. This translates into CASRPGRGRRSPNYGYTF.

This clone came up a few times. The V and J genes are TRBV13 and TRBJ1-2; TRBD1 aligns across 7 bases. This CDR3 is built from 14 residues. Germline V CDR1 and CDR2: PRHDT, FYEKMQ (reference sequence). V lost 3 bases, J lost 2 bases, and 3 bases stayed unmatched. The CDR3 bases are TGTGCCAGCAGCTTTAACAGGGGAAACTATGGCTACACCTTC. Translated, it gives CASSFNRGNYGYTF.

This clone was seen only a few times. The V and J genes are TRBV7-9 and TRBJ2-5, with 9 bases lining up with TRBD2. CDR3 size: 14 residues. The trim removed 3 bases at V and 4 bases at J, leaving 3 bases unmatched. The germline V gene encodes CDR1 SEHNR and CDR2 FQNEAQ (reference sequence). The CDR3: CASSLAGGPETQYF. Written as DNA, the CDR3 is TGTGCCAGCAGCTTGGCGGGAGGGCCAGAGACCCAGTACTTC. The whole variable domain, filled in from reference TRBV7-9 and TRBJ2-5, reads DTGVSQNPRHKITKRGQNVTFRCDPISEHNRLYWYRQTLGQGPEFLTYFQNEAQLEKSRLLSDRFSAERPKGSFSTLEIQRTEQGDSAMYLCASSLAGGPETQYFGPGTRLLVL.